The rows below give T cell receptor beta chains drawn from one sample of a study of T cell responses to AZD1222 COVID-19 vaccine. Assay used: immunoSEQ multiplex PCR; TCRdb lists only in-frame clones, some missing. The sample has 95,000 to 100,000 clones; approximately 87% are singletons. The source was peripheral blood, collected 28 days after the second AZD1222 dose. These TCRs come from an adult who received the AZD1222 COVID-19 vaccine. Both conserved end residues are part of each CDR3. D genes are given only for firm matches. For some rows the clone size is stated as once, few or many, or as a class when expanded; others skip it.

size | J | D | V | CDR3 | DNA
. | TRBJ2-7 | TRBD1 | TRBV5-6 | CASSTDRFKEQYF | TGTGCCAGCAGCACGGACAGGTTTAAGGAGCAGTACTTC
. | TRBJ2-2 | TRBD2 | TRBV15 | CATSRDVPRLAANTGELFF | TGTGCCACCAGCAGAGATGTGCCCCGACTAGCAGCGAACACCGGGGAGCTGTTTTTT
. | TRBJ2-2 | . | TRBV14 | CASSQVKINTGELFF | TGTGCCAGCAGCCAAGTTAAGATAAACACCGGGGAGCTGTTTTTT
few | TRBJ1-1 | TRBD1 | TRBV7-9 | CASTTSMIGGITEAFF | TGTGCCAGCACGACTAGTATGATAGGGGGCATCACTGAAGCTTTCTTT
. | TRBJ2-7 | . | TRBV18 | CASSPEEYEQYF | TGTGCCAGCTCACCTGAGGAATACGAGCAGTACTTC
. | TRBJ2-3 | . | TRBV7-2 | CASSLARQGTDTQYF | TGTGCCAGCAGCTTAGCGAGGCAGGGCACAGATACGCAGTATTTT
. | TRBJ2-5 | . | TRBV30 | CAWRAAGAVQETQYF | TGTGCCTGGAGGGCGGCTGGGGCAGTCCAAGAGACCCAGTACTTC
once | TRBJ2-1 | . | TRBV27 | CASSLHGSSYNEQFF | TGTGCCAGCAGTTTACACGGTAGCTCCTACAATGAGCAGTTCTTC
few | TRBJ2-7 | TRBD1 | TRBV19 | CASRALGQPEQYF | TGTGCCAGCAGAGCCCTGGGACAGCCAGAGCAGTACTTC
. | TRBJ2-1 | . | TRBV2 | CASRDAGSYNEQFF | TGTGCCAGCAGGGACGCGGGCTCCTACAATGAGCAGTTCTTC
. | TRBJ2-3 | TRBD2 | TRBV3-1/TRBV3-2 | CASSHAGGGTDTQYF | TGTGCCAGCAGTCACGCGGGGGGGGGAACAGATACGCAGTATTTT
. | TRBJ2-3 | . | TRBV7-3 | CASSLTGGPPDTQYF | TGTGCCAGCAGCTTAACAGGCGGCCCCCCAGATACGCAGTATTTT